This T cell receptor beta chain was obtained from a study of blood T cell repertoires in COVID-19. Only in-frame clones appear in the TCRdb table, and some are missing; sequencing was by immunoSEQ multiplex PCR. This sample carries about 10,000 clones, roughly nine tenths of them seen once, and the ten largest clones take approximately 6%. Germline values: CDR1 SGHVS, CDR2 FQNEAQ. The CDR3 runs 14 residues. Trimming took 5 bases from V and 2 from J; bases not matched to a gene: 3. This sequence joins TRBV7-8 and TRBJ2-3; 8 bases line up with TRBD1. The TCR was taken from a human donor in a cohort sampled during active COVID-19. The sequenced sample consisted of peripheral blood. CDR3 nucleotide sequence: TGTGCCAGCAGCCGGGGACAGGACACAGATACGCAGTATTTT. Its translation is CASSRGQDTDTQYF.